This TCR beta chain appears in the sequencing data of a study of Ad26.COV2.S vaccination and SARS-CoV-2 variants. Study summary: Donor participated within the Ad26.COV2.S arm of the COV1001 trial.

Germline CDR1 SQVTM, CDR2 ANQGSEA. V lost 5 bases and J 5 bases, leaving 15 bases between the germline ends. CDR3 length equals 13 residues. Treatment defined: 15 to 20 received Ad26.COV2.S at low or high dose, single or two shots; 5 received placebo; per-sample allocation not given. The investigators took samples on day 63 after the first vaccine or placebo injection. This clone was detected only once. Its antigen is unidentified. Study outcomes and limitations: Following vaccination, spike-specific CD8+ and CD4+ T cell responses reportedly exhibited substantial breadth.

TCRdb's copy holds only in-frame clones and misses some; the assay was immunoSEQ multiplex PCR. The sample yields some 300,000 clones, about 86% seen once. The sequence derives from a person aged 18 to 65 who received the Ad26.COV2.S COVID-19 vaccine or a placebo. The input for sequencing was peripheral blood, taken in a trial of Ad26.COV2.S vaccine versus placebo. V and J are TRBV29-1 and TRBJ1-1; no reliable D call. The CDR3 spells CSVRNMAGTEAFF. The CDR3 DNA reads as TGCAGCGTTAGAAACATGGCAGGAACTGAAGCTTTCTTT.